This T cell receptor beta chain was obtained from a study of T cell responses to AZD1222 COVID-19 vaccine (dated by TCRdb to the early 2020s). A note on the overall study: Because spike-specific TCR depth and breadth did not differ between the two schedules, AZD1222 recipients who got a second dose at roughly 4 weeks were pooled with those who got a second dose at roughly 12 weeks. A total of more than 230 trial participants underwent TCR sequencing, of whom about 200 had received two doses of AZD1222 and around 25 had received two doses of the MenACWY control vaccine. Trial participants were enrolled by age into subgroups of 18-55, 56-69 and 70-plus years, and around 150, 29 and 61 TCR-sequenced participants, respectively, were included in these subgroups.

The time point label corresponds to: baseline before first vaccination. Samples from vaccinated people were obtained from the UK trials COV001 and COV002, which included a single-blind randomized controlled phase 2/3 trial of AZD1222 (ChAdOx1 nCoV-19) in healthy adults. Trial participant PBMC samples were collected at day 0 and day 28 after the second dose for TCRbeta chain sequencing. Beyond this particular receptor, the publication reports: In the small 56-69-year group, the increase in depth fell short of significance, most likely because of low power. Spike-specific TCR breadth and depth rose significantly after two AZD1222 doses compared with day 0 and with MenACWY recipients. Reportedly, close to half of the unique spike-specific TCRs recognized epitopes lying outside the regions that are mutated in the B.1.351 and B.1.1.7 variants. Conclusions about previously exposed vaccinees are limited because only a handful of AZD1222 recipients were SARS-CoV-2 seropositive at baseline. The whole spike protein was spanned by vaccine-associated CD4 TCRs, and dominant responses were seen in regions 160-218 and 743-854. Participants were mostly white British and included more females than males, and it was suggested by the authors that clonal diversity may have been underestimated. Because no day 14 peak-response samples were available, the repertoires could be characterized only after the peak T cell response.

Taken from the germline V gene, the CDR1 and CDR2 loops are SGHRS and YFSETQ. The CDR3 runs 15 amino acids, cysteine and phenylalanine included. Only the CDR3 region is kept as DNA, spanning 45 bases read in frame from base 1. V lost 4 bases and J lost 7 bases; the stretch between them is 18 bases long. In this sample, this clone turned up once. This clone's antigen is unknown. The input lacks base qualities; no much larger clone sits a single base away. The CDR3 regions of human TCRbeta chains were analyzed by immunosequencing. The authors processed their data as follows. Repertoire TCRs were matched against a reference library of SARS-CoV-2-specific TCRs generated with the MIRA antigen-specificity platform. Breadth was defined as the fraction of unique TCRs that were SARS-CoV-2-associated. Depth was defined as the fraction of total T cells that were SARS-CoV-2-associated. Using the MIRA data, each spike-specific TCR was mapped to the spike region that the TCR reacts to and placed in a CD4 or CD8 class. Log10-transformed breadth and depth values were compared by one-way ANOVA with Sidak's multiple comparisons tests. In TCRdb, the immuneACCESS table is reduced to in-frame sequences with V and J assigned. These tables do not hold every clone; where another copy was compared, an unresolved V gene accounts for under half, and the others remain unexplained. V and J calls and clone size come straight from that table; D and trimming were deduced from the DNA. The sample profile shows approximately 90,000 clones; about 86% of them were found once. Roughly 7.5% of the sample lies in the top ten.

This specimen consisted of peripheral blood, obtained on day 0 of AZD1222 vaccination. This sequence was found in an adult in good health. Recombination linked TRBV5-1 to TRBJ2-1, with the D gene possibly TRBD1 or TRBD2, each one fitting 5 bases. The CDR3 region has the sequence CASSPGTQRGNEQFF. The DNA is TGCGCCAGCAGCCCCGGGACCCAACGGGGAAATGAGCAGTTCTTC.